This TCR beta chain is drawn from a study of T cell repertoires in cytomegalovirus infection. Study summary: It was the public TCR beta signatures that indicated both CMV infection and matching HLA type.

Each CDR3 protein gets one entry after TCRdb re-called the reads with MiXCR. Altogether about 450,000 distinct CDR3 sequences are present, 30% to 40% being singletons, with the ten largest covering roughly 13%. This receptor was obtained from a human donor in good health (CMV status not recorded). Some clones in this sample may be carry-over from other donors' samples. The sample was PBMCs.

The CDR3 loop is CASSSTPTTGELFF. The CDR3 DNA follows: TGTGCCAGCTCATCGACTCCCACCACCGGGGAGCTGTTTTTT. The V call is TRBV18, the J call TRBJ2-2; D call uncertain. With 5 bases removed from V and 4 bases from J, the gap between germline ends came to 11 bases. CDR3 size: 14 residues. Germline V gene data show CDR1 as KGHSH and CDR2 as LQKENI.